This TCR beta chain was found in a study of T cells in narcolepsy. Here immunoSEQ multiplex PCR was the method, and the copy in TCRdb shows in-frame clones only, minus some. In the table there are 26,000 or so clones, 86% of which are singletons. V gave up 7 bases and J gave up 4 bases, with 16 bases separating them. The germline CDR1 and CDR2 sequences are MDHEN and SYDVKM. The CDR3 is 14 amino acids. This clone was found a few times. This TCR was sampled from a human donor with narcolepsy. Sequences were obtained from CD45RA- memory CD4+ T cells from PBMCs. The genes are TRBV28 and TRBJ1-2; tentative D call: TRBD1 (6 bases). The CDR3 here is CASTPVGAGYGYTF. The DNA of the CDR3 is TGTGCCAGCACCCCCGTGGGGGCGGGCTATGGCTACACCTTC.